This TCR beta chain was profiled in a study of blood T cell repertoires in COVID-19. For the study at large: Researchers got acute and convalescent COVID-19 samples from the United States, Italy and Spain. In each case, the material was cDNA or gDNA derived from T cells, B-cell-depleted T cells, or PBMCs.

Per the study methods: How many nucleated cells were present was estimated from reference gene primer amplification. The data were produced by immunoSEQ multiplex PCR, yet TCRdb's version contains in-frame clones alone and is incomplete. That table furnishes V, J and clone size, whereas the DNA furnished D and trimming. The repertoire includes some 160,000 clones, about four fifths of them detected once, and more than 11% sits in the top ten. This CDR3 contains 18 residues. Sequenced material: peripheral blood. The TCR comes from a woman older than 75 with acute or convalescent COVID-19. The chain couples TRBV12-2 to TRBJ2-3; the table's D call, TRBD1, has no DNA check behind it. TRBV12-2 is tagged as a pseudogene. The CDR3 loop reads CASRHKCRAVTGTDTQYF. The CDR3 coding sequence is TGTGCAAGTCGCCACAAATGTCGGGCGGTGACAGGCACAGATACGCAGTATTTT.